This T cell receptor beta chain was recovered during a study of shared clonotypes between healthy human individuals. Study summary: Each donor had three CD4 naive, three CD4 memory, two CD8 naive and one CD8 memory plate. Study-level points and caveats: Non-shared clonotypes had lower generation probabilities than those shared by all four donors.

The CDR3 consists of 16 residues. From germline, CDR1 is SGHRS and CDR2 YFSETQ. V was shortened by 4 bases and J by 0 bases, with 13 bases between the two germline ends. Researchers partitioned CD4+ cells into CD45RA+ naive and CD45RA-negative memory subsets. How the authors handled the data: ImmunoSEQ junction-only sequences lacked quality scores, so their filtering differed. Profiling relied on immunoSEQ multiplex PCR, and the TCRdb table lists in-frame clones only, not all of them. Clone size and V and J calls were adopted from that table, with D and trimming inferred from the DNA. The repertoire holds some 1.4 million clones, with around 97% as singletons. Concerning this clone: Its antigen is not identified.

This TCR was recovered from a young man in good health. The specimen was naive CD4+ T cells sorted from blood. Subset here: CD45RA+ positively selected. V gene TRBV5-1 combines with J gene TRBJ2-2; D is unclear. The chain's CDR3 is CASSQLTNANTGELFF. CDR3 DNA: TGCGCCAGCAGCCAACTGACAAACGCGAACACCGGGGAGCTGTTTTTT.